This T cell receptor beta chain was profiled in a study of cytomegalovirus exposure and HLA in healthy donors. After removal of 3 bases from V and 0 bases from J, the junction contained 7 bases not matched to a gene. The CDR3 runs to 17 residues. Looked up from germline, CDR1 is LGHNA and CDR2 is YNFKEQ. Primers for the PCR totalled 60 Vbeta and 13 Jbeta. Profiling relied on immunoSEQ multiplex PCR, and the TCRdb table lists in-frame clones only, not all of them. The data hold more than 100,000 clones, with around 77% observed a single time. Samples came from healthy bone marrow donors. With respect to this clone: Its specificity is not known.

Findings and limits, study-wide: Later analysis demonstrated an association between a missense DCLRE1C variant and TCR beta V- and J-gene trimming. Confirmation was obtained in vitro that a few CMV-associated chains are specific for CMV antigens.

Input material: PBMCs. The chain combines TRBV4-2 with TRBJ2-7, with 11 bases identical to TRBD2. This TCR came from a human donor in good health. CDR3 sequence reads: CASSHTGTSGSSYEQYF. Here the CDR3 DNA reads TGTGCCAGCAGCCATACCGGGACTAGCGGTAGCTCCTACGAGCAGTACTTC.